In this sample, the clone carrying this T cell receptor beta chain turned up once. This sample was taken from a study of blood T cell repertoires in COVID-19. V lost 1 base to trimming and J lost 6 bases, with 15 bases between them. This CDR3 has 16 amino acids. Germline V CDR1 and CDR2: LGHNA, YNFKEQ. Per the authors' pipeline: How many nucleated cells were present was estimated from reference gene primer amplification. Measured with immunoSEQ multiplex PCR; TCRdb has only the in-frame clones, and not every one. The V and J calls and clone size are taken from that table; D and trimming were inferred from the DNA. The table lists approximately 290,000 clones, roughly 84% of them singletons.

This chain connects TRBV4-2 to TRBJ1-4; the D gene is possibly TRBD1 (5 bases). The specimen was peripheral blood. This clonotype originated in a human donor with COVID-19, enrolled during active disease. The donor label of this sample is uncertain. As DNA, the CDR3 is TGTGCCAGCAGCCAAGTTGGAGGGGATCCGGATGAAAAACTGTTTTTT. This translates into CASSQVGGDPDEKLFF.